This TCR beta chain is drawn from a study of T cell clonality in common variable immunodeficiency (dated by TCRdb to the mid-2010s). CVID samples and control samples contributed equivalent amounts of genomic DNA as sequencing input. For every sample, a 60 bp segment covering the rearranged TCRbeta CDR3 region was amplified and then sequenced. The immunoSEQ assay, a bias-corrected multiplex PCR with high-throughput sequencing, was employed for TCRbeta amplification. In the source study's methods: Each unique nucleotide sequence was treated as a clone and annotated with V, D and J genes, copy number and frequency. Sequences were labeled productive if in frame, and non-productive if out of frame or containing stop codons. As previously described, clonality was computed from Shannon's entropy. The predicted amino acid sequences of productive clones were used to derive the mean CDR3 Kyte-Doolittle hydropathy. Using the R hclust function, scaled V gene usage was clustered hierarchically with Manhattan distance and complete linkage. To assess clone sharing by CDR3 amino acid sequence, 12 repertoires per group were resampled over 100 rounds. The repertoires were screened for 55 to 75 published EBV-specific TCRbeta sequences and some 230 published CMV-specific TCRbeta sequences. A couple of CVID samples that yielded fewer than 10,000 sequences were excluded from the analysis, so approximately 40 CVID repertoires were retained. The clones in this table, taken by TCRdb from immuneACCESS, are in-frame only. Not every clone is retained; where verified, under half of the shortfall comes from an unresolved V gene, and the cause of the rest is unknown. Clone size and the V and J calls come from that table; the DNA yielded D and trimming. The table for this sample lists about 15,000 clones, none of them counted only once. The ten largest make up approximately 12% of the sample.

The CDR3 measures 14 amino acids from cysteine to phenylalanine. Shown are 33 bases from within the CDR3, in frame from base 1. A distance of 6 bases separates the germline ends of V and J, which lose 2 bases and 0 bases respectively. The CDR1 and CDR2 encoded by the germline V gene are SGHTA and FQGTGA. The study at large found these results: The authors noted that sequencing repertoires of T cell subpopulations would be needed to clarify what caused the increased clonality in CVID. TCRbeta clonality was higher in CVID subjects than in healthy controls (t-test p = 0.018), and the increase was most characteristic of about a third of subjects. Correlations between repertoire features and clinical complications were limited by patient heterogeneity within the CVID cohort. Fewer TCRbeta clones were shared among CVID subjects than among healthy controls (p < 0.0001). Even though DNA input was the same, control samples had an average of around 75,000 unique sequences each, compared with roughly 34,000 in CVID samples. CVID TCRbeta sequences were reported to have fewer deletions and N-nucleotide insertions and to lack highly modified clones with 13 or more V deletions.

CVID was diagnosed by standard criteria: serum IgG, IgA and/or IgM reduced below normal range, plus specific antibody deficiency. There were 44 subjects in the CVID group (roughly 30 male and roughly 15 female), ranging in age from about 8 to 64 years, with a mean age of 40. Most CVID patients and most healthy controls were of Caucasian heritage. Replacement immunoglobulin therapy had been administered to all CVID subjects for at least one year at the time of study participation. At blood collection, none of the CVID subjects was ill or on immunomodulatory or immunosuppressive medication. Heparinized peripheral whole blood samples of 5 to 8 ml were collected from each donor. Genomic DNA from adults with common variable immune deficiency (CVID) and from healthy adult controls was used to sequence TCRbeta CDR3 repertoires. To isolate peripheral blood mononuclear cells, diluted blood was subjected to density centrifugation over Hypaque 1077 or Ficoll-Paque. Genomic DNA was obtained from unsorted mononuclear cells using either Qiagen column purification or a centrifugation-based method.

The table lists this clone with a few counts. The antigen it recognizes is unknown. The DNA ends 3 residues before the CDR3 does, and the rest of the CDR3 is filled in from the germline J gene. Sequences were obtained from peripheral blood mononuclear cells. This receptor was identified in a human donor with common variable immunodeficiency. This receptor chain uses TRBV7-3 and TRBJ2-3; the D gene lacks a confident call. The CDR3 sequence is CASSLDGSTDTQYF. Incomplete CDR3 DNA: TGTGCCAGCAGCTTAGACGGGAGCACAGATACG. With the portions outside the CDR3 filled from the reference TRBV7-3 and TRBJ2-3 genes, the complete variable region becomes GAGVSQTPSNKVTEKGKYVELRCDPISGHTALYWYRQSLGQGPEFLIYFQGTGAADDSGLPNDRFFAVRPEGSVSTLKIQRTERGDSAVYLCASSLDGSTDTQYFGPGTRLTVL.